Presented here are 15 T cell receptor beta chains from one specimen sequenced in a study of blood T cell repertoires in COVID-19. The data were produced by immunoSEQ multiplex PCR, yet TCRdb's version contains in-frame clones alone and is incomplete. The table records tens of thousands of clones, around 83% of them present only once. Sequencing used peripheral blood. These receptors originate from a man aged 25 to 40 with COVID-19, enrolled during active disease.

For the CDR3, the DNA is TGTGCCAGCAGCCAGGAGCGGGGTTCCTACGAGCAGTACTTC. Amino acid sequence: CASSQERGSYEQYF. The chain carries TRBV3-1 (or the pseudogene TRBV3-2) and TRBJ2-7; 7 bases map to TRBD2. J lost 1 base, V lost 3 bases, and 3 bases had no gene match. The CDR3 totals 14 residues. Per germline, CDR1 LGHDT and CDR2 YNNKEL (reference sequence).

This clone was seen a handful of times. This CDR3 is also generated by other DNA sequences in the sample. V usage is TRBV12-3 or TRBV12-4 and J usage is TRBJ2-7; a possible D gene is TRBD2 (6 bases). The CDR3 has 13 residues. Trimming removed 2 bases from V and 4 bases from J, with 9 bases in between. The CDR3 DNA reads as TGTGCCAGCAGTTTAACTGGGGGGTACGAGCAGTACTTC. This translates into CASSLTGGYEQYF.

V is TRBV19 and J is TRBJ2-7; 10 bases are a match to TRBD1. The CDR3 loop spans 15 amino acids. The junction had 9 bases not matched to a gene; V was cut back by 7 bases and J by 3 bases. CDR1 and CDR2 (germline): LNHDA, SQIVND (reference sequence). CDR3 DNA sequence: TGTGCCAGTAAAAGAGAGGGGACAGGGGACTACGAGCAGTACTTC. Its protein product is CASKREGTGDYEQYF.

The CDR3 loop reads CASSFRPGRINEQYF. In DNA form, the CDR3 reads TGCGCCAGCAGCTTTCGGCCAGGGCGGATAAACGAGCAGTACTTC. V is TRBV5-1 and J is TRBJ2-7; D is perhaps TRBD1 (5 bases). The CDR3 totals 15 residues. From germline, CDR1 is SGHRS and CDR2 YFSETQ. Trimming took 2 bases from V and 5 from J, leaving 17 bases between them.

V gene TRBV19 combines with J gene TRBJ1-1; TRBD1 aligns across 10 bases. The length of the CDR3 is 18 residues. Looked up from germline, CDR1 is LNHDA and CDR2 is SQIVND (reference sequence). The V segment lost 3 bases and the J segment 5 bases; nucleotides outside the gene matches: 15. This CDR3 is CASSILGAPGQGQTEAFF. CDR3 DNA sequence: TGTGCCAGTAGTATTCTCGGGGCCCCGGGACAGGGGCAGACTGAAGCTTTCTTT.

The chain carries TRBV19 and TRBJ2-2; 8 nucleotides align to TRBD1. The germline V gene has CDR1 LNHDA and CDR2 SQIVND (reference sequence). After removal of 4 bases from V and 7 bases from J, the junction contained 11 bases not matched to a gene. This CDR3 is 16 amino acids long. CDR3 DNA sequence: TGTGCCAGTAGTAAGGGGGCAGGGGGCTTAGTCGGGGAGCTGTTTTTT. Its translation: CASSKGAGGLVGELFF.

The gene calls are TRBV5-6 and TRBJ2-7; 9 bases agree with TRBD1. Germline V gives CDR1 SGHDT, CDR2 YYEEEE. V lost 4 bases to trimming and J lost 2 bases; unmatched junction nucleotides: 4. This CDR3 has 14 amino acids. The CDR3 loop is CASSPGTGTYEQYF. CDR3 bases: TGTGCCAGCAGCCCCGGGACAGGGACCTACGAGCAGTACTTC.

The rearrangement uses TRBV29-1 and TRBJ2-5, with 10 nucleotides matching TRBD1. From germline, CDR1 is SQVTM and CDR2 ANQGSEA. CDR3 length equals 12 residues. V lost 6 bases to trimming and J lost 4 bases; unmatched junction nucleotides: 2. The CDR3 DNA reads TGCAGCGTGGACAGGGGGGGAGAGACCCAGTACTTC. Translated, it gives CSVDRGGETQYF. The variable domain in full, completed from reference TRBV29-1 and TRBJ2-5, reads SAVISQKPSRDICQRGTSLTIQCQVDSQVTMMFWYRQQPGQSLTLIATANQGSEATYESGFVIDKFPISRPNLTFSTLTVSNMSPEDSSIYLCSVDRGGETQYFGPGTRLLVL.

V usage is TRBV7-9 and J usage is TRBJ1-6; D remains ambiguous. CDR1 and CDR2 from the germline V gene are SEHNR and FQNEAQ (reference sequence). This CDR3 is built from 12 residues. Trimming removed 1 base from V and 10 bases from J, with 5 bases in between. The CDR3 here is CASSLGESPLHF. CDR3 nucleotide sequence: TGTGCCAGCAGCTTAGGAGAATCACCCCTCCACTTT.

This sequence joins TRBV7-9 and TRBJ2-1; 9 nucleotides agree with TRBD2. This CDR3 is built from 16 residues. Germline lookup yields CDR1 SEHNR and CDR2 FQNEAQ (reference sequence). The junction had 10 bases not matched to a gene; V was cut back by 4 bases and J by 6 bases. In DNA form, the CDR3 reads TGTGCCAGCAGCTCAAACCCTAGCGGGAACCCCAATGAGCAGTTCTTC. Encoded protein: CASSSNPSGNPNEQFF.

The V gene is TRBV6-4, the J gene TRBJ2-6; D uncertain. This CDR3 spans 13 amino acids. The ends were cut back, 3 bases at V and 4 bases at J, with 4 bases in the middle. Germline values: CDR1 MRHNA, CDR2 SNTAGT. The CDR3 DNA sequence: TGTGCCAGCAGTGAGACAGGGGCCAACGTCCTGACTTTC. Its translation: CASSETGANVLTF.

The DNA for the CDR3 is TGTGCCAGCAGCCTAGGGGGTTCTGGAAACACCATATATTTT. Residues: CASSLGGSGNTIYF. The chain is built from TRBV14 and TRBJ1-3, with D possibly matching TRBD1 (6 bases). Germline V gene lookup returns CDR1 SGHDN and CDR2 FVKESK. This CDR3 has 14 residues. V was cut by 4 bases and J by 1 base, with 8 bases left in between.

In its sample, this clone was seen a few times. The genes are TRBV10-3 and TRBJ1-1; 10 bases fit TRBD1. Germline values: CDR1 ENHRY, CDR2 SYGVKD. The CDR3 totals 16 residues. V lost 4 bases, J lost 4 bases, and 9 bases stayed unmatched. This CDR3 is CAISGHQGQGITEAFF. CDR3 nucleotides: TGTGCCATCAGTGGACATCAGGGACAGGGGATCACTGAAGCTTTCTTT.

The gene calls are TRBV4-1 and TRBJ2-2; the D is unclear. The length of the CDR3 is 13 residues. Germline V lookup: CDR1 MGHRA, CDR2 YSYEKL. The V end was cut by 2 bases, the J end by 6 bases, with 7 bases between. CDR3 DNA: TGCGCCAGCAGCCAATCAGGTTCCGGGGAGCTGTTTTTT. Translating it yields CASSQSGSGELFF.

The V and J genes are TRBV7-2 and TRBJ2-4; D is perhaps TRBD2 (6 bases). Germline V lookup: CDR1 SGHTA, CDR2 FQGNSA. V was cut by 0 bases and J by 13 bases, with 13 bases left in between. CDR3 length: 13 amino acids. The CDR3 sequence is CASSLAPPGEQYF. CDR3 bases: TGTGCCAGCAGCTTAGCGCCCCCGGGGGAGCAGTACTTC.